This T cell receptor beta chain was identified during a study of T cells in Graves' hyperthyroidism and ophthalmopathy. For the study at large: Peripheral blood was acquired at first diagnosis, ahead of any therapy whatsoever.

The PBMCs were sourced from fresh peripheral blood (about 10 ml). This clonotype was counted between two and nine times. Its target is unknown. Study-level points and caveats: Blood also contained most expanded thyroid clonotypes above 0.001. Ophthalmopathy cases were set apart from stable hyperthyroidism by a 13 V-J model.

CDR3 length: 14 residues. CDR1 and CDR2 (germline): LNHDA, SQIVND (reference sequence). Trimming took 3 bases from V and 0 from J, leaving 6 bases between them. The investigators amplified TCR beta CDR3 regions from RNA transcripts. The HTBI primer set served for first-round RT-PCR of the TCR CDR3. TCRdb ran MiXCR on the multiplex PCR reads and lists one entry per CDR3 protein. This sample has some 530,000 distinct CDR3 sequences, with 22% found just once. The source is a woman in her 70s with Graves' ophthalmopathy. The sample was blood. The chain carries TRBV19 and TRBJ1-5; D is unresolved. CDR3 DNA sequence: TGTGCCAGTAGTATCGGTTTTAGCAATCAGCCCCAGCATTTT. Translating gives CASSIGFSNQPQHF.